The sequence of this T cell receptor beta chain was determined in a study of beta chain features in type 1 diabetes. At the level of the study: The patients were much like the healthy donors in age, gender and cell yields. Sorted cells, roughly 98,000,000 in number, were examined across all samples. Notes on the study in general: In the patient group, naive, central memory and Treg TCRB repertoires seemed more alike than in the healthy donor group.

Isolated RNA was reverse transcribed in full, so expressed TCRB transcripts were sequenced. Some clones are missing from TCRdb's copy, which holds only in-frame ones; the method was immunoSEQ multiplex PCR. The repertoire consists of approximately 140,000 clones, with around a tenth occurring once and the leading ten covering about 0.6%. In its sample, this clone was seen a few times. The target antigen is unknown. This CDR3 is also generated by other DNA sequences in the sample. V lost 0 bases to trimming and J lost 1 base, with 7 bases between them. Germline V lookup: CDR1 SGHRS, CDR2 YFSETQ. The CDR3 is made up of 14 amino acids.

The sample consisted of central memory CD4+ T cells from blood. The rearrangement links TRBV5-1 to TRBJ1-1; perhaps TRBD1 as D (6 bases). This clonotype was obtained from a middle-aged woman in good health. CDR3 sequence: CASSLAGQNTEAFF. Here the CDR3 DNA reads TGCGCCAGCAGCTTGGCGGGACAGAACACTGAAGCTTTCTTT.